What follows describes a single T cell receptor (beta chain). TCRdb's copy holds only in-frame clones and misses some; the assay was immunoSEQ multiplex PCR. The sample has 150,000 to 200,000 clones; about nine tenths are singletons. The data originate from a study of blood T cell repertoires in COVID-19. The trim removed 4 bases at V and 7 bases at J, leaving 6 bases unmatched. CDR3 length equals 14 residues. Germline V gene data show CDR1 as SGHNT and CDR2 as YYREEE (reference sequence). V usage is TRBV5-4 and J usage is TRBJ2-2; 8 nucleotides line up with TRBD2. The source material was peripheral blood. The sequence came from a man aged 40-49 years with acute or convalescent COVID-19. The CDR3 DNA sequence: TGTGCCAGCAGCACCGGGGGGGCCGGCGGGGAGCTGTTTTTT. Its translation is CASSTGGAGGELFF.